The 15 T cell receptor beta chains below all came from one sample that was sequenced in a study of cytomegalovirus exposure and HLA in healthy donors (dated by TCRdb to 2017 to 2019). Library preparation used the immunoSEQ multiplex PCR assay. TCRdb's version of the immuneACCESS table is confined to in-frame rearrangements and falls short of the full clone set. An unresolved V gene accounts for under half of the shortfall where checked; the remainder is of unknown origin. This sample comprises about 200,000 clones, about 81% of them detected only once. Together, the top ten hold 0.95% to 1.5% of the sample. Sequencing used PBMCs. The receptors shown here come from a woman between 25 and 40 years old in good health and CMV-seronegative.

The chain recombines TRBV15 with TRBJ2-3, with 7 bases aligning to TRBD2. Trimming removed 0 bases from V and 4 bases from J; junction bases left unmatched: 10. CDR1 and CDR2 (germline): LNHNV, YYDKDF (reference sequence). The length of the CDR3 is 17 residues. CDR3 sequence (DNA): TGTGCCACCAGCAGAGATCGGGGGGAGAGGCGATCAGATACGCAGTATTTT. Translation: CATSRDRGERRSDTQYF.

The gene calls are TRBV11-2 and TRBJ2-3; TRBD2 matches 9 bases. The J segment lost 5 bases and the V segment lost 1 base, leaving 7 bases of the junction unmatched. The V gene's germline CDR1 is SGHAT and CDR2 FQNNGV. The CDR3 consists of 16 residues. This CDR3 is CASSLGLAGFIDTQYF. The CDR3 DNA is TGTGCCAGCAGCTTAGGTCTAGCGGGATTCATAGATACGCAGTATTTT.

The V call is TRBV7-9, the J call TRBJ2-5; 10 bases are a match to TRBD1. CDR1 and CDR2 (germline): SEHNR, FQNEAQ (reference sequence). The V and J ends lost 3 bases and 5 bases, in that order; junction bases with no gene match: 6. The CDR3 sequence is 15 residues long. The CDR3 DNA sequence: TGTGCCAGCAGCTTCCTGACAGGGGGCGAGGAGACCCAGTACTTC. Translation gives CASSFLTGGEETQYF.

The CDR3 nucleotides are TGTGCCAGCAGCCAAATTGGGGCGGGAGGAAACTACGAGCAGTACTTC. It codes for CASSQIGAGGNYEQYF. The chain recombines TRBV14 with TRBJ2-7; TRBD2 agrees at 8 bases. This CDR3 is 16 amino acids long. Germline assignment: CDR1 SGHDN and CDR2 FVKESK. Trimming cost V 2 bases and J 3 bases; bases outside gene matches: 9.

The CDR3 reads CASSQVLSRLEAFF. The DNA for the CDR3 is TGCGCCAGCAGCCAAGTTTTAAGCCGTCTTGAAGCTTTCTTT. This chain links TRBV4-1 with TRBJ1-1; unclear D gene. This CDR3 contains 14 residues. Trimming stripped 1 base from V and 7 bases from J, with 13 bases between. Germline CDR1 is MGHRA and CDR2 is YSYEKL.

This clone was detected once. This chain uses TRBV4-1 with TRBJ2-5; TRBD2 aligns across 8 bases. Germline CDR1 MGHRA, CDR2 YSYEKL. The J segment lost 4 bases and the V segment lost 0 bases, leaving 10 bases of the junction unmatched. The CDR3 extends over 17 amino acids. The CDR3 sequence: CASSQELDGGAGETQYF. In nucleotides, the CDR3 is TGCGCCAGCAGCCAAGAACTAGACGGGGGGGCAGGAGAGACCCAGTACTTC.

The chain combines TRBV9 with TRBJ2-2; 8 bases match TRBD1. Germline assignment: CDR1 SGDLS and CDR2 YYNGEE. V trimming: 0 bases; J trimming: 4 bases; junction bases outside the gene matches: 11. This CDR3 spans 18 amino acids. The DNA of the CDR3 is TGTGCCAGCAGCGTAGCGGGTGCCGGGACAGGAACCACCGGGGAGCTGTTTTTT. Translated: CASSVAGAGTGTTGELFF.

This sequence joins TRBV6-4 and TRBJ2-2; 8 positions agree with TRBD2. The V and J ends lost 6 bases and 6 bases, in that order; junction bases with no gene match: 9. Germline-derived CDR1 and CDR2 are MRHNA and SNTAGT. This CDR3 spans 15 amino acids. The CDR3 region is CASSPGTSFPGELFF. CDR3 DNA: TGTGCCAGCAGCCCAGGGACTAGTTTTCCCGGGGAGCTGTTTTTT.

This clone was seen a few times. The DNA of the CDR3 is TGTGCCAGCAGGGGGGACAGGGGGTCCACAGATACGCAGTATTTT. Amino acids: CASRGDRGSTDTQYF. The V call is TRBV6-6, the J call TRBJ2-3; 11 bases are a match to TRBD1. CDR3 length: 15 residues. V shed 6 bases and J 2 bases; nucleotides not matched to a gene: 4. Germline V gene data show CDR1 as MNHNY and CDR2 as SVGAGI (reference sequence).

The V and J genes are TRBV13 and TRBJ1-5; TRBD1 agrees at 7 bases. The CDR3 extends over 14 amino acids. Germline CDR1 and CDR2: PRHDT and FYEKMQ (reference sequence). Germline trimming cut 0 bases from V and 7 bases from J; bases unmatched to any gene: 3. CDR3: CASSLGGRGQPQHF. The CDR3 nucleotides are TGTGCCAGCAGCTTAGGGGGCAGGGGGCAGCCCCAGCATTTT.

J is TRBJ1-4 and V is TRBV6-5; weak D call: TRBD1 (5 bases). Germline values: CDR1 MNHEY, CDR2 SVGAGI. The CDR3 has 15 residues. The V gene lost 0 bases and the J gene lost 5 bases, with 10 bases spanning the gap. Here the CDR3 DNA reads TGTGCCAGCAGTTACTCGCAGGGTACCAATGAAAAACTGTTTTTT. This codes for CASSYSQGTNEKLFF.

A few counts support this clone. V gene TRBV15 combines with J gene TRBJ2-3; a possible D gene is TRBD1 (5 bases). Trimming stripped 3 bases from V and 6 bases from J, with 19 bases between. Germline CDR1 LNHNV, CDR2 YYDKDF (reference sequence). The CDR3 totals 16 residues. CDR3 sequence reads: CATSSLQGDGADTQYF. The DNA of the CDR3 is TGTGCCACCAGCAGCCTCCAGGGTGATGGTGCGGATACGCAGTATTTT.

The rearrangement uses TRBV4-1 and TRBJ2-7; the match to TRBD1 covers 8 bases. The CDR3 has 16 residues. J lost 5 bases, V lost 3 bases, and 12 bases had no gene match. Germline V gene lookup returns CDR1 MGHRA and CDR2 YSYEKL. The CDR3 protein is CASSQGETGVKHEQYF. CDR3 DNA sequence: TGCGCCAGCAGCCAGGGTGAGACAGGGGTGAAGCACGAGCAGTACTTC.

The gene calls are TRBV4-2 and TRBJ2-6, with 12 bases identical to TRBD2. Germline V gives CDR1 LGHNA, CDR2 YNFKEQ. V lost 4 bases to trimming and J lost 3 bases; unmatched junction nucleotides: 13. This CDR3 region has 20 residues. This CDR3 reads CASSPRTSGVTSRGANVLTF. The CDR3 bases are TGTGCCAGCAGCCCGCGGACTAGCGGGGTGACGTCGCGTGGGGCCAACGTCCTGACTTTC.

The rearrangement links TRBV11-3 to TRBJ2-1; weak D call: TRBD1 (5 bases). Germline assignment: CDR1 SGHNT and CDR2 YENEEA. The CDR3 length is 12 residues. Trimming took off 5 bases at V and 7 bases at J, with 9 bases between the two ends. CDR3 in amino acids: CASSPDRNEQFF. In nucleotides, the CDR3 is TGTGCCAGCAGCCCCGACAGAAATGAGCAGTTCTTC.